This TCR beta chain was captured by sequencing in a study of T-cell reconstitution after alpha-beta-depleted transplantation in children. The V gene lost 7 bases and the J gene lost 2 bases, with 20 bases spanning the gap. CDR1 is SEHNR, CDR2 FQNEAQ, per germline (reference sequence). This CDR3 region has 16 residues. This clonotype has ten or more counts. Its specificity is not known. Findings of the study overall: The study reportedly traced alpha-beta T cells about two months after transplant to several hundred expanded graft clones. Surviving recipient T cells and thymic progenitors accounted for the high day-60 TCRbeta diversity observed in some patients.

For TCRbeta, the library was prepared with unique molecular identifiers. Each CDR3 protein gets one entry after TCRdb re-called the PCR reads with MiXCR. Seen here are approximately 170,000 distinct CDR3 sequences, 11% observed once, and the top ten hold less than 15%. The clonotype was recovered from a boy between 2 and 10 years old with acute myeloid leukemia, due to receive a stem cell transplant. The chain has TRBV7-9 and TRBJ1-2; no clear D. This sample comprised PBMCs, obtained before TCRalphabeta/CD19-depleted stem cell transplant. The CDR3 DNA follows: TGTGCCAGCACCTCGACGGAAGGGTTGACAAACTATGGCTACACCTTC. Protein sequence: CASTSTEGLTNYGYTF.